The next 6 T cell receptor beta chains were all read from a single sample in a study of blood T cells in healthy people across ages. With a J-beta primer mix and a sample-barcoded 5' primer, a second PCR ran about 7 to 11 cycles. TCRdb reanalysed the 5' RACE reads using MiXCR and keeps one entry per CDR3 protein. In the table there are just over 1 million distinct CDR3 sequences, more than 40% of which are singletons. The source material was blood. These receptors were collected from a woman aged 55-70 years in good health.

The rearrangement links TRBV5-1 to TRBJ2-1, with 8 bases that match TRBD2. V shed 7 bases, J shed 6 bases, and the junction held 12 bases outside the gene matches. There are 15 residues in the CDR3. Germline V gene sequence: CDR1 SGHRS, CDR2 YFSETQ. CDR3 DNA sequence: TGCGCCAGCGAAGCACTCGCGGGAGGCTCCAATGAGCAGTTCTTC. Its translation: CASEALAGGSNEQFF.

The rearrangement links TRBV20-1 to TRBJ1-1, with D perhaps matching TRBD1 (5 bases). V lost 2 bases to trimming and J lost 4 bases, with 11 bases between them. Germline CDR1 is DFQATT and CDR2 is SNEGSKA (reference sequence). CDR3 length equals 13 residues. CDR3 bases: TGCAGTGCTAGAACGGACACCCGCACTGAAGCTTTCTTT. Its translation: CSARTDTRTEAFF.

The CDR3 nucleotides are TGTGCCAGCGCGAGGGAGGACAGCTATGGCTACACCTTC. Translated: CASAREDSYGYTF. This chain links TRBV3-1 with TRBJ1-2; the D gene is possibly TRBD1 (6 bases). The CDR3 is made up of 13 amino acids. Germline V lookup: CDR1 LGHDT, CDR2 YNNKEL (reference sequence). The V gene lost 8 bases and the J gene lost 4 bases, with 14 bases spanning the gap.

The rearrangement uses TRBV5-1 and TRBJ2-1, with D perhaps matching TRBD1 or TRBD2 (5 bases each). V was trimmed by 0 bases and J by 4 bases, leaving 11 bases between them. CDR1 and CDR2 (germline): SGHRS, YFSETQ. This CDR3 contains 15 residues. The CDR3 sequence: CASSLGDALYNEQFF. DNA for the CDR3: TGCGCCAGCAGCTTGGGGGACGCACTATACAATGAGCAGTTCTTC.

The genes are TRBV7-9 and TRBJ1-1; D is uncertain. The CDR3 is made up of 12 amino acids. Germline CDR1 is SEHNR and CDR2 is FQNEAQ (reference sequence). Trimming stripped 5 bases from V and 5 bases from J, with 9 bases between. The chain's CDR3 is CASSAGITEAFF. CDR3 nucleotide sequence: TGTGCCAGCAGCGCGGGTATTACTGAAGCTTTCTTT.

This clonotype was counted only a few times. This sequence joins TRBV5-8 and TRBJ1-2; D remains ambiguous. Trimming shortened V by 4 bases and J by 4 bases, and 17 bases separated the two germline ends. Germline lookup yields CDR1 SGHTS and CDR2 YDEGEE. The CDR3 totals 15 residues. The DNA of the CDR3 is TGTGCCAGCAGCATAGGGCCCTCAAAGGGCTATGGCTACACCTTC. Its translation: CASSIGPSKGYGYTF. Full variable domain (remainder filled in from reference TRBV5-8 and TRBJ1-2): EAGVTQSPTHLIKTRGQQATLRCSPISGHTSVYWYQQALGLGLQFLLWYDEGEERNRGNFPPRFSGRQFPNYSSELNVNALELEDSALYLCASSIGPSKGYGYTFGSGTRLTVV.